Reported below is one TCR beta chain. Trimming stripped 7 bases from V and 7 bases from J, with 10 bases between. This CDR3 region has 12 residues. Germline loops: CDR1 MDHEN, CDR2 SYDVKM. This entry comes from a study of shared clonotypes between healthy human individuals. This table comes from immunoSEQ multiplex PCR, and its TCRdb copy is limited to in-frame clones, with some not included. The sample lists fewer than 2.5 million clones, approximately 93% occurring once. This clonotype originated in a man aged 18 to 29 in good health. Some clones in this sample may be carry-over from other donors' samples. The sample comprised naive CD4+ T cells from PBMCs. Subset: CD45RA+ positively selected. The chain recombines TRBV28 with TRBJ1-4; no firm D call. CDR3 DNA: TGTGCCAGCACCTACCCGGGTGAAAAACTGTTTTTT. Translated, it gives CASTYPGEKLFF.